The 28 T cell receptor beta chains given below trace back to one sample, sequenced in a study of metastatic and nonmetastatic thyroid tumors. TCRdb re-analyzed the PCR reads through MiXCR. The sample shows tens of thousands of clones, about a fifth of them seen only once. No treatment of any kind had been given to any patient before thyroid surgery. The sequenced sample consisted of blood. The receptors were sampled from a female donor with papillary thyroid cancer or a benign thyroid nodule (not recorded which). Some clones in this sample may be carry-over from other donors' samples.

This clone was recorded many times. The genes are TRBV14 and TRBJ2-2; no clear D. Trimming left V 4 bases short and J 0 bases short, with 12 bases between. This CDR3 is built from 16 residues. CDR1 and CDR2 (germline): SGHDN, FVKESK. The CDR3 DNA sequence: TGTGCCAGCAGCCCCCGCAGGCAAGCGAACACCGGGGAGCTGTTTTTT. Translating gives CASSPRRQANTGELFF.

The rearrangement joins TRBV5-1 to TRBJ2-1; D remains ambiguous. V was trimmed by 8 bases and J by 7 bases, leaving 22 bases between them. This CDR3 is built from 15 residues. Germline V gene sequence: CDR1 SGHRS, CDR2 YFSETQ. CDR3 DNA: TGCGCCAGTACCCATAGCTGGGCCGTCGGTAATGAGCAGTTCTTC. Translating it yields CASTHSWAVGNEQFF.

This clone was seen ten or more times. V and J are TRBV5-5 and TRBJ2-4; 13 bases fit TRBD2. CDR1 is SGHKS and CDR2 is YYEKEE in the germline V gene (reference sequence). The CDR3 covers 14 residues. The V segment lost 4 bases and the J segment 10 bases; nucleotides outside the gene matches: 5. CDR3 coding DNA: TGTGCCAGCAGCCGGACTAGCGGGAGCTTGATTCAGTACTTC. Protein: CASSRTSGSLIQYF. The variable domain in full, completed from reference TRBV5-5 and TRBJ2-4, reads DAGVTQSPTHLIKTRGQQVTLRCSPISGHKSVSWYQQVLGQGPQFIFQYYEKEERGRGNFPDRFSARQFPNYSSELNVNALLLGDSALYLCASSRTSGSLIQYFGAGTRLSVL.

This clone appeared a single time. The junction departs from the called germline gene at one end, perhaps through a read error. The chain recombines TRBV11-2 with TRBJ2-6, with D possibly TRBD1 on 6 matching bases. The CDR3 extends over 16 amino acids. CDR1 and CDR2 (germline): SGHAT, FQNNGV. This CDR3 reads CASSYSGASGANVLTF. Here the CDR3 DNA reads TGCGCCAGCAGCTATTCAGGGGCCTCAGGGGCCAACGTCCTGACTTTC.

This clone was detected many times. The gene calls are TRBV6-5 and TRBJ1-6; D is uncertain. V shed 0 bases and J shed 9 bases, with 12 bases lying between them. This CDR3 is built from 15 residues. Germline V gene lookup returns CDR1 MNHEY and CDR2 SVGAGI. CDR3 in DNA: TGTGCCAGCAGTTACTCGAAGGGCCTTGGTTCACCCCTCCACTTT. Translated: CASSYSKGLGSPLHF.

This clone came up many times. V and J are TRBV5-1 and TRBJ1-4; 7 bases agree with TRBD1. The CDR3 has 13 amino acids. With V trimmed by 5 bases and J by 5 bases, 3 bases remained unmatched. Germline V gene sequence: CDR1 SGHRS, CDR2 YFSETQ. Here the CDR3 reads CASRTQGNEKLFF. CDR3 nucleotides: TGCGCCAGCAGGACACAGGGGAATGAAAAACTGTTTTTT.

The table lists this clone with many counts. The chain has TRBV5-6 and TRBJ2-7; 16 bases are shared with TRBD2. V gave up 5 bases and J gave up 3 bases; unmatched junction bases: 8. This CDR3 contains 17 residues. Germline V lookup: CDR1 SGHDT, CDR2 YYEEEE. The CDR3 here is CASRAGTSGRANYEQYF. CDR3 nucleotides: TGTGCCAGCAGGGCCGGGACTAGCGGGAGGGCCAACTACGAGCAGTACTTC.

Ten or more counts support this clone. The V call is TRBV6-2 or TRBV6-3, the J call TRBJ2-1, with TRBD2 as a possible D gene (7 bases). CDR1 is MNHEY and CDR2 is SVGEGT in the germline V gene. Trimming removed 4 bases at V and 8 bases at J, with 21 bases between. CDR3 length: 16 residues. CDR3 bases: TGTGCCAGCAGTTCCCCAACTAGCGCAAGGGGGGATGAGCAGTTCTTC. It is translated as CASSSPTSARGDEQFF.

This clone counts as medium-sized. This chain joins TRBV28 and TRBJ1-2; TRBD1 agrees at 9 bases. The CDR3 extends over 16 amino acids. Germline CDR1 and CDR2: MDHEN and SYDVKM. J was trimmed by 2 bases and V by 4 bases; bases with no gene match: 8. CDR3 region: CASSSSPGQGNYGYTF. The CDR3 nucleotides are TGTGCCAGCAGTTCATCACCGGGACAGGGCAACTATGGCTACACCTTC.

This clone was found many times. The chain is built from TRBV7-8 and TRBJ2-7; D is unclear. This CDR3 is 15 amino acids long. Looked up from germline, CDR1 is SGHVS and CDR2 is FQNEAQ. Between the trimmed V and J ends, which lost 4 bases and 6 bases, there was a span of 19 bases. As DNA, the CDR3 is TGTGCCAGCAGCTCAGAGCGACCGAGCCTAGGCGAGCAGTACTTC. As protein: CASSSERPSLGEQYF.

This clone was counted many times. This could be a read error, since a much larger clone is one nucleotide away. The rearrangement joins TRBV20-1 to TRBJ2-7; TRBD1 matches at 8 bases. The CDR3 is 11 amino acids. CDR1 and CDR2 (germline): DFQATT, SNEGSKA (reference sequence). The CDR3 bases are TGCGGTGCTAGTGGACAGGGAAGGGAGTACTTC. This translates into CGASGQGREYF.

This chain joins TRBV6-4 and TRBJ2-3, with 10 bases identical to TRBD2. With 2 bases clipped from V and 4 bases from J, the junction kept 0 bases outside the gene matches. The germline V gene encodes CDR1 MRHNA and CDR2 SNTAGT. This CDR3 is built from 14 residues. In DNA form, the CDR3 reads TGTGCCAGCAGTGACAGCGGGGGGGCAGATACGCAGTATTTT. Translated, it gives CASSDSGGADTQYF.

This clone occurred many times. The CDR3 sequence: CASSDPTGGAANEKLFF. In DNA form, the CDR3 reads TGCGCCAGCAGCGACCCTACAGGGGGAGCAGCTAATGAAAAACTGTTTTTT. The rearrangement joins TRBV4-1 to TRBJ1-4; 8 bases agree with TRBD1. Germline V gene sequence: CDR1 MGHRA, CDR2 YSYEKL. V lost 5 bases, J lost 3 bases, and 11 bases stayed unmatched. This CDR3 region has 17 residues.

The sample holds many counts of this clone. The chain uses TRBV3-1 and TRBJ2-2, with a weak D call TRBD2 (6 bases). Per the germline V gene, CDR1 is LGHDT and CDR2 is YNNKEL (reference sequence). V shed 4 bases and J shed 7 bases, with 19 bases lying between them. The CDR3 spans 16 residues. The CDR3 sequence: CASSRWEEGSSGELFF. DNA for the CDR3: TGTGCCAGCAGCCGATGGGAGGAGGGGTCGAGCGGGGAGCTGTTTTTT.

In this sample, this clone turned up a few times. This sequence joins TRBV28 and TRBJ1-5; the D gene is possibly TRBD1 (5 bases). Germline values: CDR1 MDHEN, CDR2 SYDVKM. The CDR3 runs to 14 residues. The V end was cut by 4 bases, the J end by 4 bases, with 11 bases between. CDR3 sequence: CASSYGRGNQPQHF. The CDR3 bases are TGTGCCAGCAGTTATGGTAGGGGAAATCAGCCCCAGCATTTT.

The gene calls are TRBV30 and TRBJ2-5; D remains ambiguous. The V gene lost 0 bases and the J gene lost 2 bases, with 10 bases spanning the gap. Germline loops: CDR1 GTSNPN, CDR2 SVGIG (reference sequence). The CDR3 covers 14 residues. As DNA, the CDR3 is TGTGCCTGGAGTGTTGGGGTAGTTCAAGAGACCCAGTACTTC. Translating it yields CAWSVGVVQETQYF.

This clone has only a few counts. The chain links TRBV24-1 to TRBJ2-3; D uncertain. Trimming removed 3 bases from V and 1 base from J, with 10 bases in between. The CDR3 runs to 15 residues. CDR1 KGHDR and CDR2 SFDVKD come from the germline V gene. The CDR3 sequence is CATSDIGYCTDTQYF. CDR3 DNA: TGTGCCACCAGTGATATTGGCTACTGCACAGATACGCAGTATTTT.

This clone has more than one count but fewer than ten. The V call is TRBV5-4, the J call TRBJ2-1; TRBD2 aligns across 8 bases. Looked up from germline, CDR1 is SGHNT and CDR2 is YYREEE (reference sequence). This CDR3 has 15 residues. The trim removed 3 bases at V and 4 bases at J, leaving 6 bases unmatched. Here the CDR3 DNA reads TGTGCCAGCAGCTCTACTAGCGGTATTTACAATGAGCAGTTCTTC. Protein product: CASSSTSGIYNEQFF.

This clone is medium-sized (0.01 to 0.1%) within its sample. The chain has TRBV4-1 and TRBJ2-7; 8 positions match TRBD1. This CDR3 is 18 amino acids long. Trimming took 1 base from V and 0 from J; bases not matched to a gene: 11. Germline loops: CDR1 MGHRA, CDR2 YSYEKL. The DNA for the CDR3 is TGCGCCAGCAGCCAAGCCCTCTCCGGACAGGGTTACTCCTACGAGCAGTACTTC. Translation: CASSQALSGQGYSYEQYF.

This clone has ten or more counts. The chain links TRBV20-1 to TRBJ1-2; the D gene is possibly TRBD1 (5 bases). Between the trimmed V and J ends, which lost 0 bases and 6 bases, there was a span of 17 bases. Germline assignment: CDR1 DFQATT and CDR2 SNEGSKA (reference sequence). This CDR3 is built from 15 residues. DNA for the CDR3: TGCAGTGCTAGAGATTTTAGAGGGGAAGTCCATGGCTACACCTTC. It specifies CSARDFRGEVHGYTF.

In its sample, this clone was seen many times. J is TRBJ2-3 and V is TRBV20-1, with 13 nucleotides matching TRBD2. Trimming removed 4 bases from V and 1 base from J; junction bases left unmatched: 5. This CDR3 spans 16 amino acids. Germline V gene lookup returns CDR1 DFQATT and CDR2 SNEGSKA (reference sequence). CDR3 amino acids: CSANPGLAGGTDTQYF. Written as DNA, the CDR3 is TGCAGTGCTAACCCCGGACTAGCGGGGGGCACAGATACGCAGTATTTT.

Remarks on this clone: The germline gene is not matched at one end of the junction; a read error may be the cause. This chain uses TRBV25-1 with TRBJ2-3; 9 nucleotides align to TRBD2. This CDR3 has 16 amino acids. CDR1 is MGHDK and CDR2 is SYGVNS in the germline V gene. In nucleotides, the CDR3 is TGTTCCAGCAGTGCGGATAGCGGGAGCGGCACAGATACGGTGTATTTT. This gives the protein CSSSADSGSGTDTVYF. The entire variable domain, with the rest obtained from reference TRBV25-1 and TRBJ2-3, is as follows: EADIYQTPRYLVIGTGKKITLECSQTMGHDKMYWYQQDPGMELHLIHYSYGVNSTEKGDLSSESTVSRIRTEHFPLTLESARPSHTSQYLCSSSADSGSGTDTVYFGPGTRLTVL.

This clone has ten or more counts. The chain links TRBV12-3 or TRBV12-4 to TRBJ2-5, with TRBD1 matching over 8 bases. The CDR3 has 16 residues. With 6 bases clipped from V and 1 base from J, the junction kept 10 bases outside the gene matches. The CDR3 sequence: CASSPSPGQAQETQYF. As DNA, the CDR3 is TGTGCCAGCAGCCCCTCCCCGGGACAGGCCCAAGAGACCCAGTACTTC.

At least ten counts were recorded for this clone. The chain has TRBV5-4 and TRBJ2-7; 8 bases align to TRBD2. This CDR3 is built from 15 residues. V shed 4 bases, J shed 3 bases, and the junction held 9 bases outside the gene matches. CDR1 is SGHNT and CDR2 is YYREEE in the germline V gene (reference sequence). CDR3 sequence reads: CASSSPGTSDYEQYF. The CDR3 nucleotides read TGTGCCAGCAGCAGCCCCGGGACTAGTGACTACGAGCAGTACTTC.

V usage is TRBV20-1 and J usage is TRBJ2-7, with 9 bases matching TRBD2. The CDR3 is made up of 14 amino acids. Germline V gene data show CDR1 as DFQATT and CDR2 as SNEGSKA (reference sequence). The V and J ends lost 0 bases and 7 bases, in that order; junction bases with no gene match: 7. CDR3 sequence reads: CSARDLAGRGEQYF. The CDR3 DNA reads TGCAGTGCTAGAGATCTAGCGGGAAGGGGAGAGCAGTACTTC.

The V call is TRBV27, the J call TRBJ2-7; D remains unclear. Trimming left V 0 bases short and J 3 bases short, with 9 bases between. This CDR3 is built from 14 residues. Germline CDR1 and CDR2: MNHEY and SMNVEV (reference sequence). CDR3: CASSLSCAIYEQYF. CDR3 coding DNA: TGTGCCAGCAGTTTATCGTGTGCTATCTACGAGCAGTACTTC.

This clone has more than one count but fewer than ten. The rearrangement uses TRBV6-1 and TRBJ2-7; D is unresolved. Germline-derived CDR1 and CDR2 are MNHNS and SASEGT. Trimming stripped 4 bases from V and 0 bases from J, with 4 bases between. This CDR3 has 12 amino acids. Here the CDR3 reads CASSGVSYEQYF. The CDR3 nucleotides are TGTGCCAGCAGTGGAGTCTCCTACGAGCAGTACTTC.

The rearrangement uses TRBV20-1 and TRBJ2-3; no clear D. The CDR3 totals 12 residues. Per germline, CDR1 DFQATT and CDR2 SNEGSKA (reference sequence). V dropped 7 bases and J dropped 0 bases, with 8 bases sitting between them. The CDR3 region is CSGKLSTDTQYF. DNA of the CDR3: TGCAGTGGCAAGCTAAGCACAGATACGCAGTATTTT.